The 11 T cell receptor beta chains in this list originate from one sample, sequenced in a study of CD8 T cells in ankylosing spondylitis. No cognate antigen is known for these TCRs. General observations from the study: Among TCR beta sequences, a motif of roughly 8 highly homologous variants appeared characteristic of ankylosing spondylitis blood.

TCRdb re-called the 5' RACE reads with MiXCR, one entry per CDR3 protein. This table has fewer than 250,000 distinct CDR3 sequences, around 19% appearing once. What was sequenced was blood, either unsorted or a sorted T cell fraction (not recorded which). These receptors were obtained from a male donor with ankylosing spondylitis.

This chain joins TRBV5-1 and TRBJ1-1; 10 nucleotides agree with TRBD1. The junction had 9 bases not matched to a gene; V was cut back by 0 bases and J by 7 bases. This CDR3 is built from 16 residues. In germline, CDR1 is SGHRS, CDR2 YFSETQ. The CDR3 DNA follows: TGCGCCAGCAGCTTGGGACAGGGGGCCGCTGGAGTTGAAGCTTTCTTT. As protein: CASSLGQGAAGVEAFF.

The genes are TRBV4-3 and TRBJ2-7, with TRBD2 matching over 11 bases. The length of the CDR3 is 15 residues. The V gene end was trimmed by 6 bases and the J gene end by 2 bases; junction bases not matched to a gene: 6. Germline CDR1 reads LGHNA; CDR2 reads YSLEER. CDR3 in DNA: TGCGCCAGCAGGGCCGGGACTAGCGGCCCCTACGAGCAGTACTTC. Its translation is CASRAGTSGPYEQYF.

V usage is TRBV11-1 and J usage is TRBJ2-7, with D perhaps given as TRBD1 or TRBD2 (5 bases each). The germline CDR1 and CDR2 sequences are SGHAT and FQDESV (reference sequence). V was cut by 0 bases and J by 2 bases, with 8 bases left in between. The CDR3 has 14 residues. DNA for the CDR3: TGTGCCAGCAGCTTAGCGGGGGTAACCTACGAGCAGTACTTC. The encoded protein is CASSLAGVTYEQYF.

In this sample, this clonotype turned up a few times. V usage is TRBV7-8 and J usage is TRBJ1-3; tentatively, D is TRBD1 (5 bases). There are 15 residues in the CDR3. Trimming took off 5 bases at V and 7 bases at J, with 18 bases between the two ends. Germline CDR1 SGHVS, CDR2 FQNEAQ. Here the CDR3 reads CASSPGNQGGNTIYF. The CDR3 DNA is TGTGCCAGCAGCCCCGGGAACCAGGGTGGTAACACCATATATTTT. Complete variable domain (other parts from reference TRBV7-8 and TRBJ1-3): GAGVSQSPRYKVAKRGQDVALRCDPISGHVSLFWYQQALGQGPEFLTYFQNEAQLDKSGLPSDRFFAERPEGSVSTLKIQRTQQEDSAVYLCASSPGNQGGNTIYFGEGSWLTVV.

V gene TRBV7-8 combines with J gene TRBJ1-6; 9 bases line up with TRBD1. With V trimmed by 0 bases and J by 9 bases, 3 bases remained unmatched. Germline lookup yields CDR1 SGHVS and CDR2 FQNEAQ. The CDR3 length is 15 residues. For the CDR3, the DNA is TGTGCCAGCAGCTTAGCACAGGGGGCGGGTTCACCCCTCCACTTT. It is translated as CASSLAQGAGSPLHF.

This clonotype appeared a few times. The CDR3 DNA reads TGTGCCAGCAGTGCTAGGACAGGGGCCTACGAGCAGTACTTC. This gives the protein CASSARTGAYEQYF. This chain connects TRBV27 to TRBJ2-7, with 9 bases lining up with TRBD1. This CDR3 region has 14 residues. V lost 5 bases, J lost 2 bases, and 4 bases stayed unmatched. Germline CDR1 and CDR2: MNHEY and SMNVEV (reference sequence).

This clonotype was counted only a few times. CDR3 DNA: TGCAGTGCTAGACCAGTCCACGACCTTACCTACGAGCAGTACTTC. It is translated as CSARPVHDLTYEQYF. The chain joins TRBV20-1 to TRBJ2-7; unclear D gene. Germline V gene data show CDR1 as DFQATT and CDR2 as SNEGSKA (reference sequence). Trimming cost V 2 bases and J 2 bases, with 16 bases left between them. The length of the CDR3 is 15 residues.

This clonotype was detected a few times. The J gene is TRBJ1-5, the V gene TRBV28, with D possibly being TRBD1 (5 bases). This CDR3 has 14 residues. V lost 6 bases to trimming and J lost 7 bases, with 16 bases between them. CDR1 is MDHEN, CDR2 SYDVKM, per germline. The CDR3 protein is CASSQRGVRQPQHF. CDR3 DNA: TGTGCCAGCAGCCAAAGGGGCGTTCGGCAGCCCCAGCATTTT.

There are a few counts of this clonotype. The chain recombines TRBV5-1 with TRBJ1-2, with D uncertain. Trimming took 0 bases from V and 4 from J, leaving 10 bases between them. The CDR3 totals 14 residues. Germline CDR1 SGHRS, CDR2 YFSETQ. The CDR3 bases are TGCGCCAGCAGCTTGGAGGGAGACTTCTATGGCTACACCTTC. Its translation: CASSLEGDFYGYTF.

In this sample, this clonotype turned up a few times. The chain uses TRBV4-1 and TRBJ1-5, with 8 nucleotides matching TRBD1. The V segment lost 0 bases and the J segment 1 base; nucleotides outside the gene matches: 2. The CDR3 contains 16 residues. Germline values: CDR1 MGHRA, CDR2 YSYEKL. The CDR3 region has the DNA TGCGCCAGCAGCCAAGAGAGACAGGGGAGCAATCAGCCCCAGCATTTT. It encodes CASSQERQGSNQPQHF.

The chain combines TRBV4-3 with TRBJ1-1, with a possible D match to TRBD1 (6 bases). V lost 0 bases and J 4 bases, leaving 12 bases between the germline ends. CDR1 and CDR2 from the germline V gene are LGHNA and YSLEER. The CDR3 spans 15 residues. The CDR3 sequence is CASSQDRGVTTEAFF. Written as DNA, the CDR3 is TGCGCCAGCAGCCAAGATAGGGGGGTGACCACTGAAGCTTTCTTT.